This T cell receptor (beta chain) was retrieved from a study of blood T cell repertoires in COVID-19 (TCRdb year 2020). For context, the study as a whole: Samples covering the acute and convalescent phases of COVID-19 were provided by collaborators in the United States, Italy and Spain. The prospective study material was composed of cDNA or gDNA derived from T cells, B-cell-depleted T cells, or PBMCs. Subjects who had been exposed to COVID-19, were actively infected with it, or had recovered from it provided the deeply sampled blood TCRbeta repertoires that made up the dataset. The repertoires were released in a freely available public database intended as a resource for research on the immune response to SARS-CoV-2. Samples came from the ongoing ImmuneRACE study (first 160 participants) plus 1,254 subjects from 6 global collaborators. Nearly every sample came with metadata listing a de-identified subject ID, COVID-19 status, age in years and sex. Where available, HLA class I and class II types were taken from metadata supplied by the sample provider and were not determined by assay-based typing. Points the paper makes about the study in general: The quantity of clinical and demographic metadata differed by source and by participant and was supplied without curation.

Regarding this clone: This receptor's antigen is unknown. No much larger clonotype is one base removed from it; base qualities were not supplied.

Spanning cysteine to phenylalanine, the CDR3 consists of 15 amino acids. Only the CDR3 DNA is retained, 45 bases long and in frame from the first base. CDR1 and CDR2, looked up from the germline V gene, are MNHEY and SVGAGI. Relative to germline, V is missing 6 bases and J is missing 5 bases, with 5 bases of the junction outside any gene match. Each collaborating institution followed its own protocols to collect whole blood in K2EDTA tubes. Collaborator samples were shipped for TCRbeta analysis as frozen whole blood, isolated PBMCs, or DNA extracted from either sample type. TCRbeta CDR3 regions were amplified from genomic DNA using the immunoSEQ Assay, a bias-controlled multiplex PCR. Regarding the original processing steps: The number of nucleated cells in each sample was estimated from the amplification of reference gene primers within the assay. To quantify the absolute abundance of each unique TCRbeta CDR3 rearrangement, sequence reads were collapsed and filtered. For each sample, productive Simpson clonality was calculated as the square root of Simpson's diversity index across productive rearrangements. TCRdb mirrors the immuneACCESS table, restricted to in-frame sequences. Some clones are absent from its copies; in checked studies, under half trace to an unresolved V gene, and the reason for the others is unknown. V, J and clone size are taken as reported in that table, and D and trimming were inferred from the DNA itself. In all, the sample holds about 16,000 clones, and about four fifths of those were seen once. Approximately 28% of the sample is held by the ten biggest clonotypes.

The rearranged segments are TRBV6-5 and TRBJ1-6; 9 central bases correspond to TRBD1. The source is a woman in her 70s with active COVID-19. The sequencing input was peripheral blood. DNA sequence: TGTGCCAGCAGGGGGACAGGGTCGGATAATTCACCCCTCCACTTT. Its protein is CASRGTGSDNSPLHF.